This T cell receptor (beta chain) was identified during a study of T cells after yellow fever vaccination. Study results and caveats: There was a small share of clonotypes that showed up in both the CD4 and CD8 compartments. Contamination of FACS-sorted repertoires by abundant clonotypes from the bulk population could occur.

Turning to this clonotype: Its antigen remains unknown.

TCRdb recomputed calls from the 5' RACE reads with MiXCR, one row per CDR3 protein. The table has approximately 450,000 distinct CDR3 sequences, 18% seen once. The clonotype was recovered from a man younger than 35 who received the YFV17D yellow fever vaccine. The sequencing here drew on PBMCs, taken before the yellow fever booster vaccination.

The CDR3 protein is CASSLAGGYSTDTQYF. The CDR3 coding sequence is TGCGCCAGCAGCTTGGCCGGAGGATACTCCACAGATACGCAGTATTTT. The rearrangement links TRBV5-1 to TRBJ2-3; weak D call: TRBD2 (5 bases). The CDR3 loop spans 16 amino acids. Germline CDR1 SGHRS, CDR2 YFSETQ. The V end lost 0 bases, the J end lost 2 bases, and 13 bases lay between the germline ends.